This T cell receptor (beta chain) was obtained from a study of OX40 agonist ivuxolimab in advanced cancers. V was cut by 0 bases and J by 0 bases, with 4 bases left in between. The germline V gene encodes CDR1 SGHDT and CDR2 YYEEEE. CDR3 size: 13 residues. This clone was observed a single time. The protocol was immunoSEQ multiplex PCR, while the TCRdb copy is restricted to in-frame clones and leaves out a portion. The sample lists roughly 60,000 clones, approximately 79% seen once, with about 2.2% in the top ten. The sample consisted of CD4+ or CD8+ T cells sorted from blood, taken in a trial of the OX40 agonist ivuxolimab. The chain has TRBV5-6 and TRBJ2-7; the D is unclear. This TCR came from an adult with an advanced solid tumor such as melanoma, head and neck, liver or kidney cancer. The CDR3 here is CASSLDISYEQYF. As DNA, the CDR3 is TGTGCCAGCAGCTTGGACATCTCCTACGAGCAGTACTTC. The variable domain in full, with the rest retrieved from reference TRBV5-6 and TRBJ2-7, is DAGVTQSPTHLIKTRGQQVTLRCSPKSGHDTVSWYQQALGQGPQFIFQYYEEEERQRGNFPDRFSGHQFPNYSSELNVNALLLGDSALYLCASSLDISYEQYFGPGTRLTVT.